The T cell receptor (beta chain) described here comes from a study of T cells in Graves' hyperthyroidism and ophthalmopathy. The TCR beta CDR3 regions underwent amplification using RNA transcripts as the source. A first-round RT-PCR of the TCR CDR3 used the HTBI primer set. TCRdb reanalysed the multiplex PCR reads using MiXCR and keeps one entry per CDR3 protein. The table lists a few hundred thousand distinct CDR3 sequences, 15% to 19% of them singletons. Hyperthyroidism patients were newly diagnosed, had disease duration under 2 months, and were aged 18 to 65 years. Thyroid ultrasound and orbital computed tomography, with clinical symptoms and serum thyroxine and TRAb, informed diagnoses. It was over 9.5 ml of fresh peripheral blood that supplied the PBMCs. Trimming took 1 base from V and 1 from J, leaving 4 bases between them. The CDR3 totals 14 residues. Germline V gene lookup returns CDR1 LNHDA and CDR2 SQIVND (reference sequence).

The sequencing input was blood. This TCR came from a woman aged 25 to 39 with Graves' hyperthyroidism. This chain links TRBV19 with TRBJ2-2; D ambiguous. CDR3 in DNA: TGTGCCAGTAGTATAGCCCAGAACACCGGGGAGCTGTTTTTT. Its translation is CASSIAQNTGELFF.